The 17 T cell receptor beta chains listed next were all sequenced from one sample in a study of naive and memory T cell subsets. For blood and skin samples, reverse transcription used TCR alpha and beta constant primers. TCRdb analysed the 5' RACE reads with MiXCR anew, one entry per CDR3 protein. Of about 25,000 distinct CDR3 sequences in the sample, approximately 24% were seen once. Adult healthy volunteers gave 2.5 ml peripheral blood for whole-blood RNA. These TCRs come from a female donor in good health.

Only a few counts were recorded for this clonotype. The chain employs TRBV27 and TRBJ2-1; the match to TRBD2 covers 10 bases. The CDR3 has 19 residues. Per germline, CDR1 MNHEY and CDR2 SMNVEV (reference sequence). The V segment lost 4 bases and the J segment 2 bases; nucleotides outside the gene matches: 14. This chain's CDR3 is CASSSKRGGLISTYNEQFF. The CDR3 DNA is TGTGCCAGCAGTTCGAAGCGGGGGGGATTAATTTCGACCTACAATGAGCAGTTCTTC.

The chain employs TRBV6-5 and TRBJ2-4, with D maybe TRBD1 (6 bases). Trimming took 2 bases from V and 0 from J, leaving 11 bases between them. CDR3 size: 16 residues. CDR1 MNHEY and CDR2 SVGAGI come from the germline V gene. CDR3 in amino acids: CASSYHRDLAKNIQYF. The CDR3 DNA reads as TGTGCCAGCAGTTACCACAGGGACCTAGCCAAAAACATTCAGTACTTC.

The V and J genes are TRBV6-5 and TRBJ2-3; possible D gene TRBD2, 6 bases. The V gene lost 6 bases and the J gene lost 5 bases, with 21 bases spanning the gap. The CDR3 is 16 amino acids. CDR1 and CDR2 (germline): MNHEY, SVGAGI. CDR3 amino acids: CASSPYQTRGRDTQYF. In nucleotides, the CDR3 is TGTGCCAGCAGCCCCTATCAGACGCGGGGACGAGATACGCAGTATTTT.

This clonotype was recorded many times. The chain joins TRBV5-6 to TRBJ2-1; D unresolved. The CDR3 length is 11 residues. Deletions cut 0 bases from V and 9 bases from J, with 4 bases between. Germline V CDR1 and CDR2: SGHDT, YYEEEE. The CDR3 spells CASSLVAEQFF. In DNA form, the CDR3 reads TGTGCCAGCAGCTTGGTAGCTGAGCAGTTCTTC.

This clonotype has a single count. The gene calls are TRBV11-1 and TRBJ2-3; D possibly matches TRBD1 or TRBD2 (5 bases each). This CDR3 comprises 15 residues. The V gene lost 1 base and the J gene lost 2 bases, with 10 bases spanning the gap. Germline-derived CDR1 and CDR2 are SGHAT and FQDESV (reference sequence). The CDR3 nucleotides are TGTGCCAGCAGCTTAGGAACGGGACCCACAGATACGCAGTATTTT. This sequence encodes CASSLGTGPTDTQYF.

This clonotype appeared a few times. The chain's CDR3 is CAIRPTSVYNEQFF. The CDR3 DNA reads as TGTGCCATCAGGCCGACTAGCGTCTACAATGAGCAGTTCTTC. The chain combines TRBV10-3 with TRBJ2-1; 8 nucleotides align to TRBD2. V lost 6 bases, J lost 3 bases, and 4 bases stayed unmatched. The CDR3 is made up of 14 amino acids. CDR1 is ENHRY, CDR2 SYGVKD, per germline.

In its sample, this clonotype was seen many times. V usage is TRBV29-1 and J usage is TRBJ1-1; D is ambiguous. Germline CDR1 SQVTM, CDR2 ANQGSEA. Trimming took 6 bases from V and 0 from J, leaving 2 bases between them. This CDR3 is 10 amino acids long. This CDR3 is CSVLNTEAFF. Here the CDR3 DNA reads TGCAGCGTCCTGAACACTGAAGCTTTCTTT. The full variable domain, completed using reference TRBV29-1 and TRBJ1-1, is SAVISQKPSRDICQRGTSLTIQCQVDSQVTMMFWYRQQPGQSLTLIATANQGSEATYESGFVIDKFPISRPNLTFSTLTVSNMSPEDSSIYLCSVLNTEAFFGQGTRLTVV.

This clonotype occurred many times. J is TRBJ1-1 and V is TRBV7-3; D possibly corresponds to TRBD1 (5 bases). Germline loops: CDR1 SGHTA, CDR2 FQGTGA. The CDR3 runs 13 residues. Trimming removed 4 bases from V and 4 bases from J, with 10 bases in between. CDR3 nucleotide sequence: TGTGCCAGCAGCTCGCGACAGCTCACTGAAGCTTTCTTT. This gives the protein CASSSRQLTEAFF.

This rearrangement joins TRBV29-1 to TRBJ2-1; D not certain. CDR1 and CDR2 (germline): SQVTM, ANQGSEA. Between the trimmed V and J ends, which lost 7 bases and 7 bases, there was a span of 20 bases. This CDR3 contains 14 residues. The CDR3 DNA reads TGCAGCGCCAAGTCACAAGGCCCCATTAATGAGCAGTTCTTC. It codes for CSAKSQGPINEQFF.

This clonotype showed up many times. The chain joins TRBV11-3 to TRBJ2-1; TRBD2 agrees at 13 bases. The germline CDR1 and CDR2 sequences are SGHNT and YENEEA. Trimming removed 5 bases from V and 7 bases from J; junction bases left unmatched: 5. CDR3 length: 15 residues. CDR3 amino acids: CASSIGTSGINEQFF. Here the CDR3 DNA reads TGTGCCAGCAGCATCGGGACTAGCGGGATTAATGAGCAGTTCTTC.

The chain carries TRBV18 and TRBJ2-1; D gene unclear. The CDR3 has 13 residues. Germline lookup yields CDR1 KGHSH and CDR2 LQKENI. V was cut by 3 bases and J by 7 bases, with 10 bases left in between. DNA of the CDR3: TGTGCCAGCTCACCGGACCCTGGGAATGAGCAGTTCTTC. This encodes CASSPDPGNEQFF.

The chain is built from TRBV6-5 and TRBJ2-1, with 7 nucleotides matching TRBD2. The germline V gene encodes CDR1 MNHEY and CDR2 SVGAGI. This CDR3 contains 16 residues. V lost 0 bases to trimming and J lost 3 bases; unmatched junction nucleotides: 5. CDR3 residues: CASSYSGRGSYNEQFF. The CDR3 nucleotides are TGTGCCAGCAGTTACTCCGGGCGGGGGAGCTACAATGAGCAGTTCTTC.

This clonotype was picked up many times. The V gene is TRBV29-1, the J gene TRBJ2-6, with no clear D. This CDR3 region has 16 residues. Germline CDR1 SQVTM, CDR2 ANQGSEA. The ends were cut back, 5 bases at V and 0 bases at J, with 14 bases in the middle. DNA for the CDR3: TGCAGCGTTACTACGCCAGGTGTCTCTGGGGCCAACGTCCTGACTTTC. Its translation: CSVTTPGVSGANVLTF.

This clonotype was seen more than once but under ten times. The V call is TRBV29-1, the J call TRBJ2-5; D is ambiguous. With 6 bases removed from V and 7 bases from J, the gap between germline ends came to 18 bases. The CDR3 runs 13 residues. The germline V gene has CDR1 SQVTM and CDR2 ANQGSEA. In DNA, the CDR3 is TGCAGCGTCGTCAGTAGCCTGATGGGGACCCAGTACTTC. It is translated as CSVVSSLMGTQYF.

The rearrangement joins TRBV7-9 to TRBJ1-1, with D hard to call. CDR1 and CDR2 (germline): SEHNR, FQNEAQ (reference sequence). The V end was cut by 2 bases, the J end by 0 bases, with 1 base between. This CDR3 is 12 amino acids long. CDR3: CASSLMNTEAFF. CDR3 nucleotide sequence: TGTGCCAGCAGCTTAATGAACACTGAAGCTTTCTTT.

This clonotype was observed a handful of times. Being one base from a much bigger clone, this may be a read error. The genes are TRBV7-8 and TRBJ2-7; tentative D call: TRBD2 (6 bases). Germline V gene data show CDR1 as SGHVS and CDR2 as FQNEAQ. Trimming shortened V by 6 bases and J by 7 bases, and 19 bases separated the two germline ends. This CDR3 region has 14 residues. The CDR3 region has the DNA TGTGCCAGCAGACCCGGGACTCTTCGAGGGGAGCAGTACTTC. It specifies CASRPGTLRGEQYF.

This chain uses TRBV10-3 with TRBJ2-3; D unclear. V was trimmed by 5 bases and J by 7 bases, leaving 7 bases between them. The CDR3 covers 11 residues. The V gene's germline CDR1 is ENHRY and CDR2 SYGVKD. The CDR3 DNA is TGTGCCATCAGTACAGTGAATACGCAGTATTTT. Its protein product is CAISTVNTQYF.